A selection of T cell receptor beta chains follows, all from one sample in a study of T-cell reconstitution after alpha-beta-depleted transplantation in children. TCRdb re-called the PCR reads with MiXCR, one entry per CDR3 protein. The sample includes about 980,000 distinct CDR3 sequences, around 30% of them seen just once. The source was PBMCs, mostly from graft donor cells, collected 360 days after TCRalphabeta/CD19-depleted stem cell transplant. The receptors were sampled from a boy younger than two who had a stem cell transplant for SCID, so the T cells may come from the graft donor. CDR3s include the opening cysteine and the closing phenylalanine or tryptophan. A D gene is named only where the DNA matches it firmly. Clone size is shown for a subset of rows, as once, few, many or a class of expanded clone.

V: TRBV6-1
D: NA
J: TRBJ1-6
size: NA
DNA: TGTGCCAGCAGCCTCTCGGAGATATATAATTCACCCCTCCACTTT
CDR3: CASSLSEIYNSPLHF

V: TRBV20-1
D: NA
J: TRBJ2-1
size: few
DNA: TGCAGTGCTAGTCTCGGGGCCCCCAATGAGCAGTTCTTC
CDR3: CSASLGAPNEQFF

V: TRBV20-1
D: TRBD2
J: TRBJ2-7
size: few
DNA: TGCAGTGCTAGAGCGGAGGGCGGGGGGTCCTACGAGCAGTACTTC
CDR3: CSARAEGGGSYEQYF

V: TRBV20-1
D: NA
J: TRBJ2-1
size: few
DNA: TGCAGTGCTCTAGACAGGTGGGAATACAATGAGCAGTTCTTC
CDR3: CSALDRWEYNEQFF

V: TRBV2
D: NA
J: TRBJ2-4
size: NA
DNA: TGTGCCAGCAGTGACAGCAGACTTAAAAACATTCAGTACTTC
CDR3: CASSDSRLKNIQYF

V: TRBV7-3
D: NA
J: TRBJ1-1
size: NA
DNA: TGTGCCAGCAGCTTAACTTTGGCAGGTCCTGAAGCTTTCTTT
CDR3: CASSLTLAGPEAFF

V: TRBV7-3
D: NA
J: TRBJ2-2
size: NA
DNA: TGTGCCAGCAGCGGATGGGCAGACGGGGAGCTGTTTTTT
CDR3: CASSGWADGELFF

V: TRBV12-3/TRBV12-4
D: TRBD1
J: TRBJ2-2
size: few
DNA: TGTGCCAGCAGCTTCGGACAGGGGCGGGCCGGGGAGCTGTTTTTT
CDR3: CASSFGQGRAGELFF

V: TRBV10-3
D: NA
J: TRBJ2-7
size: NA
DNA: TGTGCCATCAGTGAGTCGGGGGGCGAGCAGTACTTC
CDR3: CAISESGGEQYF

V: TRBV5-1
D: NA
J: TRBJ2-1
size: few
DNA: TGCGCCAGCAGCTTGGAACGCGGTGGGCAGGGGAATGAGCAGTTCTTC
CDR3: CASSLERGGQGNEQFF

V: TRBV4-1
D: NA
J: TRBJ2-2
size: NA
DNA: TGCGCCAGCAGCCAACCGGACAGAAACACCGGGGAGCTGTTTTTT
CDR3: CASSQPDRNTGELFF

V: TRBV4-1
D: NA
J: TRBJ2-5
size: NA
DNA: TGCGCCAGCAGCAACCTTAAAAGCGAAAAGACCCAGTACTTC
CDR3: CASSNLKSEKTQYF

V: TRBV28
D: NA
J: TRBJ2-7
size: few
DNA: TGTGCCAGCAGTTTATCCCTATTATACGAGCAGTACTTC
CDR3: CASSLSLLYEQYF

V: TRBV6-1
D: NA
J: TRBJ1-5
size: NA
DNA: TGTGCCAGCAGTGAAGCCCGCAGGGCTAATCAGCCCCAGCATTTT
CDR3: CASSEARRANQPQHF

V: TRBV5-1
D: NA
J: TRBJ2-1
size: few
DNA: TGCGCCAGCAGCGGTGGACCAATCTACAATGAGCAGTTCTTC
CDR3: CASSGGPIYNEQFF

V: TRBV20-1
D: TRBD1
J: TRBJ2-5
size: NA
DNA: TGCAGTGCGACCATTCCGGGACAGGATCCTTGGACCCAGTACTTC
CDR3: CSATIPGQDPWTQYF

V: TRBV10-2
D: NA
J: TRBJ2-1
size: NA
DNA: TGCGCCAGCAGTGATTCCGTATTGGGGAATGAGCAGTTCTTC
CDR3: CASSDSVLGNEQFF

V: TRBV12-3/TRBV12-4
D: NA
J: TRBJ1-1
size: few
DNA: TGTGCCAGCACTCCGAGAGGGGTTTATACTGAAGCTTTCTTT
CDR3: CASTPRGVYTEAFF

V: TRBV12-3/TRBV12-4
D: NA
J: TRBJ1-2
size: NA
DNA: TGTGCCAGCAGTTTAGTAACAAGGGACTATGGCTACACCTTC
CDR3: CASSLVTRDYGYTF

V: TRBV20-1
D: NA
J: TRBJ2-5
size: NA
DNA: TGCAGCGCTGGGGGGCGCCTCCAAGAGACCCAGTACTTC
CDR3: CSAGGRLQETQYF

V: TRBV2
D: NA
J: TRBJ1-2
size: NA
DNA: TGTGCCAGCAGGGCCGGGCTCTTGGAGGGCTACACCTTC
CDR3: CASRAGLLEGYTF

V: TRBV5-1
D: TRBD1
J: TRBJ2-7
size: few
DNA: TGCGCCAGTTGCCCGGGACAGGGACCTTACGAGCAGTACTTC
CDR3: CASCPGQGPYEQYF

V: TRBV7-8
D: TRBD1
J: TRBJ1-5
size: NA
DNA: TGTGCCAGCAGCTTAAGACAGGGGGACTATCAGCCCCAGCATTTT
CDR3: CASSLRQGDYQPQHF